The source of this T cell receptor beta chain is a study of blood T cell repertoires in COVID-19. Study information: Samples came from the United States, Italy and Spain, spanning acute and convalescent COVID-19. PBMCs, B-cell-depleted T cells, or T cells were the source of the cDNA or gDNA that made up the material.

Per the study methods: How many nucleated cells were present was estimated from reference gene primer amplification. Using immunoSEQ multiplex PCR, the repertoire was profiled, and TCRdb retains in-frame clones only, with some absent. The D gene and trimming were derived from the DNA, and the V and J assignments and clone size from that table. There are about 190,000 clones in the sample; 70% to 90% occur only once, and 4.9% lies in the top ten. CDR1 is LGHDT, CDR2 YNNKEL, per germline (reference sequence). The CDR3 extends over 14 amino acids. The junction had 5 bases not matched to a gene; V was cut back by 4 bases and J by 4 bases.

Specimen: peripheral blood. This rearrangement joins TRBV3-1 (or the pseudogene TRBV3-2) to TRBJ1-1, with 8 bases lining up with TRBD1. The receptor's source is a woman aged 80 or older with acute or convalescent COVID-19. The CDR3 here is CASSLGTGGTEAFF. DNA of the CDR3: TGTGCCAGCAGCCTGGGAACAGGGGGCACTGAAGCTTTCTTT.